This is a list of T cell receptor beta chains from one sample in a study of blood T cell repertoires in COVID-19. Libraries were prepared by immunoSEQ multiplex PCR; TCRdb keeps only in-frame clonotypes and omits some of them. The top ten hold more than 7% of the sample, which has 110,000 to 150,000 clones, around 81% seen once. The sample taken for sequencing was peripheral blood. All receptors derive from a human donor in a cohort sampled during active COVID-19. Each CDR3 is given with its conserved first and last residue. The D gene is left open where the match is weak. Clone size is stated in some rows and not others, as once, few, many or a class when expanded.

v_call,clone_size,d_call,j_call,cdr3_nt,cdr3_aa
TRBV5-1,NA,TRBD1,TRBJ2-2,TGCGCCAGCAGCTTGGGACAGGGGGGTAAGAACACCGGGGAGCTGTTTTTT,CASSLGQGGKNTGELFF
TRBV5-1,NA,NA,TRBJ2-6,TGCGCCAGCAGCTTGGCCGTGGCTTCTGGGGCCAACGTCCTGACTTTC,CASSLAVASGANVLTF
TRBV2,NA,NA,TRBJ2-6,TGTGCCAGCAGTGAAGAGGGGTTCCTGACTTTC,CASSEEGFLTF
TRBV5-6,NA,TRBD1,TRBJ2-5,TGTGCCAGCAGCTGGGGACAGAGAGAGACCCAGTACTTC,CASSWGQRETQYF
TRBV25-1,NA,TRBD2,TRBJ2-3,TGTGCCAGCAGTGAACCAGGCCGGGGGGGACCCTCAACGCAGTATTTT,CASSEPGRGGPSTQYF
TRBV12-5,NA,TRBD2,TRBJ2-1,TGTGCTAGTGGTTCCGCACGGGGGGCCTACAATGAGCAGTTCTTC,CASGSARGAYNEQFF
TRBV5-8,few,TRBD1,TRBJ1-1,TGTGCCAGCAGCTTGTCCGAGGACAGGGGGGCGAACACTGAAGCTTTCTTT,CASSLSEDRGANTEAFF
TRBV6-5,few,NA,TRBJ1-2,TGTGCCACCCAACGGGACATCCAATCGGACGGCTACACCTTC,CATQRDIQSDGYTF
TRBV5-4,NA,TRBD2,TRBJ2-5,TGTGCCAGCAGCTCCGGGACTAGCGGGGGGGTTTATGAGACCCAGTACTTC,CASSSGTSGGVYETQYF
TRBV18,NA,TRBD1,TRBJ1-5,TGTGCCAGCTCACTGGGACAGGGGGGGTCCAATCAGCCCCAGCATTTT,CASSLGQGGSNQPQHF
TRBV27,NA,NA,TRBJ1-4,TGTGCCAGCAGCTCAGGCGCAACTAATGAAAAACTGTTTTTT,CASSSGATNEKLFF
TRBV7-8,NA,NA,TRBJ1-2,TGTGCCAGCAGCTTAGATGAGAGCTATGGCTACACCTTC,CASSLDESYGYTF
TRBV27,NA,NA,TRBJ2-3,TGTGCCAGCAGTTTATCGATAAACAGGGCTCCTAGCACAGATACGCAGTATTTT,CASSLSINRAPSTDTQYF
TRBV21-1,many,NA,TRBJ2-2,TGTGCCAGCACCCGGGTAGCGGGGGCGAGCGGGGAGCTGTTTTTT,CASTRVAGASGELFF
TRBV5-6,once,TRBD1,TRBJ2-7,TGTGCCAGCAGCTTGCCAGGTAGGACAGGGTACAGCTACGAGCAGTACTTC,CASSLPGRTGYSYEQYF
TRBV5-1,NA,TRBD2,TRBJ2-3,TGCGCCAGCAGCTCAACTAGCGGGCCGCCAGATACGCAGTATTTT,CASSSTSGPPDTQYF
TRBV6-6,NA,NA,TRBJ1-6,TGTGCCAGCAGATTAACAGGGAGCTCCTATAATTCACCCCTCCACTTT,CASRLTGSSYNSPLHF
TRBV11-2,NA,NA,TRBJ2-1,TGTGCCAGCAGCCCTACGGTTGGTGAGCAGTTCTTC,CASSPTVGEQFF
TRBV6-5,NA,TRBD1,TRBJ2-3,TGTGCCAGCAGCGACAGGGGTGGCACAGATACGCAGTATTTT,CASSDRGGTDTQYF
TRBV28,few,NA,TRBJ2-7,TGTGCCAGCACCCCGGGACGGGGGACCTACGAGCAGTACTTC,CASTPGRGTYEQYF